This section outlines one TCR beta chain sequence together with its context. This clone appeared once. Its cognate antigen has yet to be identified. No per-base quality is available; no much larger clone lies one base away. Between roughly 2 and 5 ug genomic DNA was input per sample, and equal DNA input was given to paired samples. TCR beta libraries were constructed with the immunoSEQ hsTCRbeta Kit, which uses multiplexed V and J gene primers in two PCR steps. Pooled libraries, together with positive and negative controls, were sequenced on an Illumina MiSeq with a 100-cycle paired-end protocol. The paper's data handling went like this. Raw data were processed by the immunoSEQ vendor into normalized, annotated TCR beta repertoire reports. Richness was defined as unique clones by nucleotide sequence, and total richness was extrapolated with the iChao1 and Efron-Thisted estimators. To characterize and compare the paired lesions, the analysis used Pielou's evenness, Simpson's index, the proportional abundance of the top-ten clones, and the Morisita overlap index. Entries here come from immuneACCESS through TCRdb and include only in-frame sequences with V and J called. Some clones fail to appear in such tables; in the studies checked, an unresolved V gene covers under half of the shortfall, and the cause of the remainder is unknown. V and J calls and clone size are copied from that table; D and trimming were computed from the DNA. The sample yields a few thousand clones; around nine tenths were counted once. The ten largest clones take up under 4% of the sample.

Patients underwent resection for synchronous oligometastatic disease or delayed recurrence of a solitary brain metastasis. Patients with a history of multiple malignancies were excluded so that cancers other than NSCLC would not be included. Tumor areas were macrodissected from roughly 5 deparaffinized approximately 10 um unstained sections, using marked H&E slides as a guide. All specimens were fixed in formalin and embedded in paraffin (FFPE). The AllPrep DNA/RNA FFPE Kit was used for extraction of genomic DNA. This sample was included in a study of T cells in lung cancer brain metastases (dated 2018 in TCRdb). Looking at the study overall: Seventeen of the 20 patients had a history of tobacco use, with a median of about 36 pack-years. Of the patients, approximately 11 were female and roughly 9 were male, and their median age at first diagnosis was around 58 years. An average DNA integrity number of 3.5 to 4.5 was found in both primary and metastatic specimens, and no significant difference was detected between sites. About 90% of the roughly 20 patients received no interval therapy between primary and metastasis resection. Median interval between primary and brain metastasis specimen acquisition was about 350 days. A cohort of approximately 20 patients was included, from whom around 40 specimens were contributed, with one primary lung lesion and one brain metastasis obtained from each patient. The study compared TCR beta CDR3 repertoires of fully resected primary non-small cell lung cancers with those of paired brain metastases.

General findings and caveats noted by the study authors: A significantly larger repertoire fraction was made up by the ten most abundant clones in brain metastases than in primaries, which was suggestive of clonal expansion. Brain metastases had significantly fewer unique productive clones than paired primaries (median 1540 versus 4551). It was not possible to control for the effects of preoperative corticosteroids on T cell infiltration in brain metastases. DNA fragmentation in FFPE samples may have prevented retrieval of the complete infiltrating T cell repertoire. Most clones were found to be lesion-specific, and limited overlap was observed between paired lesions (mean Morisita index 0.23).

CDR1 and CDR2 are read off the germline V gene as SGHRS and YFSETQ. The CDR3 spans 14 residues, from the cysteine through the phenylalanine. CDR3 DNA only is kept here, 42 bases in frame from base 1. The germline V end is reduced by 4 bases and the J end by 10 bases; junction bases left unmatched: 10. The source of this sequence is a man between 65 and 79 years old with non-small cell lung cancer that had spread to the brain. Recombination linked TRBV5-1 to TRBJ1-4; 7 bases in between match TRBD1. Sample: tumor tissue from a brain metastasis. What this sample's cell subset or site label stands for: paired resected brain metastasis. The CDR3 protein: CASSRDSSSGKLFF. The sequence in DNA is TGCGCCAGCAGCAGGGACAGTTCCAGCGGAAAACTGTTTTTT.